These T cell receptor beta chains were read from a single sample in a study of shared clonotypes between healthy human individuals. Assay used: immunoSEQ multiplex PCR; TCRdb lists only in-frame clones, some missing. The sample lists about 1.4 million clones, 96% occurring once. The specimen sequenced was naive CD4+ T cells sorted from blood. The receptor set was obtained from a man aged 30 to 39 in good health. CDR3s include the opening cysteine and the closing phenylalanine or tryptophan. D genes are given only for firm matches. Not all rows give a size; the values are once, few, many and, for expanded clones, a class.

abundance | j_gene | v_gene | d_gene | CDR3nt | CDR3aa
NA | TRBJ1-1 | TRBV6-1 | NA | TGTGCCAGCAGTGTAAGACAGGTTCTCGACACTGAAGCTTTCTTT | CASSVRQVLDTEAFF
NA | TRBJ2-1 | TRBV27 | NA | TGTGCCAGCAGTCATTTTACCGGGACGGGGTCCTACAATGAGCAGTTCTTC | CASSHFTGTGSYNEQFF
NA | TRBJ1-3 | TRBV28 | NA | TGTGCCAGCAGTTTTCGTGGAAACACCATATATTTT | CASSFRGNTIYF
NA | TRBJ2-3 | TRBV6-5 | TRBD2 | TGTGCCAGCAGTTTACTAGCGGAAAACACAGATACGCAGTATTTT | CASSLLAENTDTQYF
NA | TRBJ2-3 | TRBV10-3 | NA | TGTGCCATCAGAAGGACAGATACGCAGTATTTT | CAIRRTDTQYF
NA | TRBJ2-6 | TRBV2 | NA | TGTGCCAGCAAGGGTGTCTCTGGGGCCAACGTCCTGACTTTC | CASKGVSGANVLTF
NA | TRBJ1-2 | TRBV7-2 | NA | TGTGCCAGCAGCTTAGTCCCTGGGATGTCTAACTATGGCTACACCTTC | CASSLVPGMSNYGYTF
once | TRBJ2-7 | TRBV6-5 | NA | TGTGCCAGCAGTTATTATGTAGGCAGTACCTACGAGCAGTACTTC | CASSYYVGSTYEQYF
NA | TRBJ2-1 | TRBV7-2 | NA | TGTGCCAGCAGCTTAGCGCTGGGTAGCTCCTACAATGAGCAGTTCTTC | CASSLALGSSYNEQFF
NA | TRBJ1-1 | TRBV5-1 | NA | TGCGCCAGCAGCCTGACAGTCCTGAACACTGAAGCTTTCTTT | CASSLTVLNTEAFF
NA | TRBJ2-1 | TRBV5-1 | NA | TGCGCCAGCAGCTTGGCCCGCCAGGCAGCGTCTGAGCAGTTCTTC | CASSLARQAASEQFF
NA | TRBJ2-1 | TRBV27 | NA | TGTGCCAGCAGTTCCAGTACCAAGAATGAGCAGTTCTTC | CASSSSTKNEQFF
NA | TRBJ2-1 | TRBV9 | TRBD2 | TGTGCCAGCAGAAGGGGAGCGGGAAGAAGCTCCTACAATGAGCAGTTCTTC | CASRRGAGRSSYNEQFF
NA | TRBJ1-5 | TRBV19 | TRBD1 | TGTGCCAGTAGTATTTCGGGACAGAGCAATCAGCCCCAGCATTTT | CASSISGQSNQPQHF
NA | TRBJ2-2 | TRBV29-1 | NA | TGCAGCGTTCCCCGGGTCCAACCTGGGGGCACCGGGGAGCTGTTTTTT | CSVPRVQPGGTGELFF
NA | TRBJ2-7 | TRBV28 | TRBD1 | TGTGCCAGCTGCCTTGACAGGGTGTCCTACGAGCAGTACTTC | CASCLDRVSYEQYF
NA | TRBJ1-5 | TRBV27 | NA | TGTGCCAGCAGTTTTCGAGGGGTTGGCAATCAGCCCCAGCATTTT | CASSFRGVGNQPQHF
NA | TRBJ1-2 | TRBV6-4 | NA | TGTGCCAGCCGCCCGGGGTGGGGGCCCTATGGCTACACCTTC | CASRPGWGPYGYTF
NA | TRBJ1-1 | TRBV20-1 | NA | TGCAGTGCGCGGGCAAATGAAGCTTTCTTT | CSARANEAFF
NA | TRBJ2-2 | TRBV10-3 | NA | TGTGCCATCAGTGAGTTTAATAGTGCCGGGGAGCTGTTTTTT | CAISEFNSAGELFF
NA | TRBJ2-7 | TRBV29-1 | NA | TGCAGCGTTTATCTACACGAACACGAGCAGTACTTC | CSVYLHEHEQYF
NA | TRBJ2-1 | TRBV15 | NA | TGTGCCACCAGCAGAGATCGTGGACGCTCCAGTGAGCAGTTCTTC | CATSRDRGRSSEQFF
NA | TRBJ2-2 | TRBV11-3 | NA | TGTGCCAGCAGCTTACGGGGACGGGGGACCGGGGAGCTGTTTTTT | CASSLRGRGTGELFF
NA | TRBJ2-1 | TRBV5-4 | NA | TGTGCCAGCAGCTTGGGGCAGGGGGGGTTCAATGAGCAGTTCTTC | CASSLGQGGFNEQFF
NA | TRBJ2-7 | TRBV5-6 | TRBD2 | TGTGCCAGCAGCGCGGGACTAGCGTTTTCTTACGAGCAGTACTTC | CASSAGLAFSYEQYF
NA | TRBJ1-2 | TRBV7-9 | NA | TGTGCCAGCAGCTTTACGATCTATGGGGATGGCTACACCTTC | CASSFTIYGDGYTF
NA | TRBJ1-3 | TRBV6-5 | NA | TGTGCCAGCAGTTATGGGGGTTCCGGAAACACCATATATTTT | CASSYGGSGNTIYF
NA | TRBJ1-3 | TRBV27 | NA | TGTGCCAGCAGTCCCCTCTTCTCAGGAAACACCATATATTTT | CASSPLFSGNTIYF
NA | TRBJ1-2 | TRBV10-3 | TRBD1 | TGTGCCATCAGTGAAACACAGGGGGTTGATCGCTATGGCTACACCTTC | CAISETQGVDRYGYTF
NA | TRBJ2-5 | TRBV2 | NA | TGTGCCAGCAGTGCCATCACAGGGAAAGAGACCCAGTACTTC | CASSAITGKETQYF
NA | TRBJ2-4 | TRBV29-1 | NA | TGCAGCGGCCTGACAGGGGAGGGTCTGGCCAAAAACATTCAGTACTTC | CSGLTGEGLAKNIQYF
NA | TRBJ2-7 | TRBV28 | NA | TGTGCCACTCAAAGCTACGAGCAGTACTTC | CATQSYEQYF
NA | TRBJ2-3 | TRBV9 | NA | TGTGCCAGCACCCGTAGGGGATTCTCAGATACGCAGTATTTT | CASTRRGFSDTQYF
NA | TRBJ2-7 | TRBV9 | TRBD1 | TGTGCCAGCAGCACGGGACAGGGGGCTTTCTACGAGCAGTACTTC | CASSTGQGAFYEQYF
NA | TRBJ2-2 | TRBV9 | NA | TGTGCCAGCAGCGTCTTGACTAGTACCACCGGGGAGCTGTTTTTT | CASSVLTSTTGELFF
once | TRBJ2-5 | TRBV5-1 | NA | TGCGCCAGCAGCTTCCCACGATCAACAGAGACCCAGTACTTC | CASSFPRSTETQYF
once | TRBJ2-5 | TRBV2 | NA | TGTGCCAGCAGTAACAGGGCCCAAGAGACCCAGTACTTC | CASSNRAQETQYF
NA | TRBJ2-3 | TRBV28 | NA | TGTGCCAGCAGTTTCCCCTTGTTCGGGGACAGCACAGATACGCAGTATTTT | CASSFPLFGDSTDTQYF
NA | TRBJ1-6 | TRBV25-1 | NA | TGTGCCAGCAGCGCGAATAATTCACCCCTCCACTTT | CASSANNSPLHF
NA | TRBJ1-2 | TRBV28 | TRBD1 | TGTGCCAGCAGGGGGAGGGACAGAGCTAACTATGGCTACACCTTC | CASRGRDRANYGYTF
NA | TRBJ1-2 | TRBV6-5 | TRBD1 | TGTGCCAGCAGAAGGGACCTAGGAGGGGGCGCCGGCTACACCTTC | CASRRDLGGGAGYTF
NA | TRBJ2-1 | TRBV5-4 | NA | TGTGCCAGCAGCTTGAACGCCGGGACCTACAATGAGCAGTTCTTC | CASSLNAGTYNEQFF
NA | TRBJ2-7 | TRBV10-3 | NA | TGTGCCATCCAGGCCAGGGGAACCTACGAGCAGTACTTC | CAIQARGTYEQYF
NA | TRBJ2-7 | TRBV7-2 | NA | TGTGCCAGCAGCTTAGAGGTTGTGCGGGGATACGAGCAGTACTTC | CASSLEVVRGYEQYF
NA | TRBJ2-5 | TRBV10-3 | NA | TGTGCCATCACAACGGACGGAAGTAAAGAGACCCAGTACTTC | CAITTDGSKETQYF
few | TRBJ2-5 | TRBV7-2 | NA | TGTGCCAGCAGCTTAGTGGAGACCCAGTACTTC | CASSLVETQYF
once | TRBJ1-4 | TRBV19 | NA | TGTGCCAGTAGTATCCTTACTACCTCAACTAATGAAAAACTGTTTTTT | CASSILTTSTNEKLFF
NA | TRBJ2-1 | TRBV5-4 | TRBD2 | TGTGCCAGCAGCGGCGGACTAGCGGACTACAATGAGCAGTTCTTC | CASSGGLADYNEQFF
NA | TRBJ1-5 | TRBV27 | TRBD1 | TGTGCCAGCAGTCCCAGGGGGCTGAGGCAGCCCCAGCATTTT | CASSPRGLRQPQHF
once | TRBJ2-7 | TRBV9 | NA | TGTGCCAGCAGCGTAGATGTGGGGGGCCTCTCCTACGAGCAGTACTTC | CASSVDVGGLSYEQYF
NA | TRBJ2-2 | TRBV7-8 | NA | TGTGCCAGCAGCTTTCACGGACCCGCGAACACCGGGGAGCTGTTTTTT | CASSFHGPANTGELFF
NA | TRBJ2-1 | TRBV5-1 | NA | TGCGCCAGCAGCTCGGGGGGCCTCTACAATGAGCAGTTCTTC | CASSSGGLYNEQFF
NA | TRBJ2-5 | TRBV5-1 | TRBD1 | TGCGCCAGCAGCGGACCGGGACAGCAAGAGACCCAGTACTTC | CASSGPGQQETQYF
NA | TRBJ1-2 | TRBV6-5 | TRBD1 | TGTGCCAGCAGCACCCAACCGACAGGGGTGGGGGGCTACACCTTC | CASSTQPTGVGGYTF
NA | TRBJ2-1 | TRBV7-7 | NA | TGTGCTAGCAGCTTAGGGCCCCTCTACAATGAGCAGTTCTTC | CASSLGPLYNEQFF
once | TRBJ1-4 | TRBV25-1 | NA | TGTGCCAGCGCGGTCACCGGGTCGATTAATGAAAAACTGTTTTTT | CASAVTGSINEKLFF
NA | TRBJ2-7 | TRBV5-5 | NA | TGTGCCAGCAGCCAAACGGGACTGACCCACGAGCAGTACTTC | CASSQTGLTHEQYF
NA | TRBJ2-2 | TRBV5-4 | TRBD1 | TGTGCCAGCAGCTTGCGGGACAGGGGGAACACCGGGGAGCTGTTTTTT | CASSLRDRGNTGELFF
NA | TRBJ2-7 | TRBV29-1 | TRBD1 | TGCAGCGTTGCCCCCTCCGGGACAGGTTATCGCGAGCAGTACTTC | CSVAPSGTGYREQYF
few | TRBJ2-2 | TRBV2 | NA | TGTGCCAGCACTCAGTCTTTCACCGGGGAGCTGTTTTTT | CASTQSFTGELFF